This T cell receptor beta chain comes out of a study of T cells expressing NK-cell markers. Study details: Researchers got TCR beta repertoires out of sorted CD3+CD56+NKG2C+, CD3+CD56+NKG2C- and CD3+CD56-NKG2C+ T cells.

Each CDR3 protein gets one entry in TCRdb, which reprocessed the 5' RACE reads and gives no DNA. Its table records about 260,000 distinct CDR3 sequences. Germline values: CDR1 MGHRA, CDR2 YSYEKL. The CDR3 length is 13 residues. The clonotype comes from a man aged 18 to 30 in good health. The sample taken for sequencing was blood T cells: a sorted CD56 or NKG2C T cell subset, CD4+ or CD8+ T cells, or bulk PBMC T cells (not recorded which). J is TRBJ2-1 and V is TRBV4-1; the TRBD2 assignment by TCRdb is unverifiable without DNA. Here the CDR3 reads CASSRIYGSGQFF.